The present T cell receptor beta chain was sequenced within a study of blood T cell repertoires in COVID-19. Background on the study: Samples representing acute and convalescent COVID-19 were sourced from the United States, Italy and Spain.

As originally analysed: How many nucleated cells were present was estimated from reference gene primer amplification. TCRdb keeps only in-frame clones here, not all; method: immunoSEQ multiplex PCR. The D gene and trimming were derived from the DNA, and the V and J assignments and clone size from that table. This table holds roughly 69,000 clones, around 85% found once. Trimming took off 2 bases at V and 0 bases at J, with 5 bases between the two ends. CDR1 LGHNA and CDR2 YSLEER come from the germline V gene. This CDR3 comprises 13 residues. The sequenced sample was peripheral blood. This TCR came from a woman in her 50s with acute or convalescent COVID-19. The gene calls are TRBV4-3 and TRBJ2-7; D is uncertain. CDR3 nucleotides: TGCGCCAGCAGCCAACTACCCTCCTACGAGCAGTACTTC. This encodes CASSQLPSYEQYF.